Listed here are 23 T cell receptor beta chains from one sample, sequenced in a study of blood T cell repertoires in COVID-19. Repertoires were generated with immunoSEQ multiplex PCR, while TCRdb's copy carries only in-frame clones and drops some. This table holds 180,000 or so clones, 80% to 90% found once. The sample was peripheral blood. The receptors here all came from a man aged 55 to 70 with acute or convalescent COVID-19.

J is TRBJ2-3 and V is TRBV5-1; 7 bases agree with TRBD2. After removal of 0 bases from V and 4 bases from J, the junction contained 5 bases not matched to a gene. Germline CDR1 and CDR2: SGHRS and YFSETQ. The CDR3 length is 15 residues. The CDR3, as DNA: TGCGCCAGCAGCTTGGTGGTTAGCGGGTCAGATACGCAGTATTTT. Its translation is CASSLVVSGSDTQYF.

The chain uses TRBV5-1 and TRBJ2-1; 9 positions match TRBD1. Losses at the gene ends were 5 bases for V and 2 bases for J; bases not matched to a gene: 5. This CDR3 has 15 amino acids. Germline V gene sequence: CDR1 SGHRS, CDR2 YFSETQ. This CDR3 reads CASRRDRAAYNEQFF. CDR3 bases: TGCGCCAGCAGACGGGACAGGGCGGCCTACAATGAGCAGTTCTTC.

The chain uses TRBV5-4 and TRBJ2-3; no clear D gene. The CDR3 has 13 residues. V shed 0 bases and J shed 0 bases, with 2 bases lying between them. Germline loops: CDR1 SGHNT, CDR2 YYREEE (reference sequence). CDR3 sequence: CASSLASTDTQYF. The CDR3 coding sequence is TGTGCCAGCAGCTTGGCTAGCACAGATACGCAGTATTTT.

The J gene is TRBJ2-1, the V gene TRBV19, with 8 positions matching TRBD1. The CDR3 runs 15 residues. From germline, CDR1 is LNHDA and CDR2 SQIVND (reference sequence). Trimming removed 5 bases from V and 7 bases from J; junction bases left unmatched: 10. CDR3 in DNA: TGTGCCAGTAGTTCCCGGTCAGGGGGCGGGAATGAGCAGTTCTTC. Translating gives CASSSRSGGGNEQFF.

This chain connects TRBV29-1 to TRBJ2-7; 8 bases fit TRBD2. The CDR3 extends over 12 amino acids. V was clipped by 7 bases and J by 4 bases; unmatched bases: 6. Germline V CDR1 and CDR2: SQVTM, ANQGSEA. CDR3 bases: TGCAGCGCCCGGGGGGGTTCGTACGAGCAGTACTTC. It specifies CSARGGSYEQYF.

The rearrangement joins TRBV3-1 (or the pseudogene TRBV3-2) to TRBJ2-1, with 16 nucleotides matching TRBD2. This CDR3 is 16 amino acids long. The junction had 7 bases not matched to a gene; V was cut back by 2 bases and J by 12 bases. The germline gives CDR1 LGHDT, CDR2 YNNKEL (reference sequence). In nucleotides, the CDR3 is TGTGCCAGCAGCCAAATGGGGACTAGCGGGAGGGAGGGGCAGTTCTTC. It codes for CASSQMGTSGREGQFF.

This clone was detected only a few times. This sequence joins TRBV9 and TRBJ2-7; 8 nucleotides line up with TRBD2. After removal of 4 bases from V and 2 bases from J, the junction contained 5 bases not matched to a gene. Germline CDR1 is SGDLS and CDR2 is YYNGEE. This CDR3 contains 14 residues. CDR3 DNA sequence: TGTGCCAGCAGCCAACTAGCGGTCCCCTACGAGCAGTACTTC. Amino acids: CASSQLAVPYEQYF.

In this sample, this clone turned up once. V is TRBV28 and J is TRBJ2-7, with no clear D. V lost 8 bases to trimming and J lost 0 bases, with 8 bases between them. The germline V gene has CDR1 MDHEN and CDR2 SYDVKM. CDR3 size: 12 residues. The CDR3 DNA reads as TGTGCCAGCCGTTCGGGCTCCTACGAGCAGTACTTC. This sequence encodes CASRSGSYEQYF.

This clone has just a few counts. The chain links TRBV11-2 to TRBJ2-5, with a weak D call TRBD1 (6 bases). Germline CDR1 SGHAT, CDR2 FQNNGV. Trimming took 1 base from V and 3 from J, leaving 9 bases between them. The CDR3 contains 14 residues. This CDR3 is CASSLGGRKETQYF. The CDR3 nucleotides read TGTGCCAGCAGCTTAGGGGGGCGGAAAGAGACCCAGTACTTC.

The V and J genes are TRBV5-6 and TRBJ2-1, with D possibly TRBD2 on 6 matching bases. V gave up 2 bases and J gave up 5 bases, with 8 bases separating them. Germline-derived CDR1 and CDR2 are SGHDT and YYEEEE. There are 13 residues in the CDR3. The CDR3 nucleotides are TGTGCCAGCAGCTTCGGAGGGAACAATGAGCAGTTCTTC. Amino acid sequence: CASSFGGNNEQFF.

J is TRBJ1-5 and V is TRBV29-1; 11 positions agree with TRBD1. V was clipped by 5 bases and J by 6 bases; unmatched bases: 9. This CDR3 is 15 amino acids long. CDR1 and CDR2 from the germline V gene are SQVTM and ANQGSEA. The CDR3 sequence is CSVLTTGTGGQPQHF. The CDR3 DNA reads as TGCAGCGTTCTCACTACCGGGACAGGGGGTCAGCCCCAGCATTTT.

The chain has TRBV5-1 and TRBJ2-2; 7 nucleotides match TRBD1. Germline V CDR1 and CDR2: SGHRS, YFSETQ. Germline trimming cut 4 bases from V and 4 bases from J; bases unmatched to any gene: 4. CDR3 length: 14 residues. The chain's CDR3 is CASSGTGATGELFF. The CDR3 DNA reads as TGCGCCAGCAGCGGAACAGGGGCCACCGGGGAGCTGTTTTTT. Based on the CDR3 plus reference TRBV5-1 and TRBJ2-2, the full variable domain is KAGVTQTPRYLIKTRGQQVTLSCSPISGHRSVSWYQQTPGQGLQFLFEYFSETQRNKGNFPGRFSGRQFSNSRSEMNVSTLELGDSALYLCASSGTGATGELFFGEGSRLTVL.

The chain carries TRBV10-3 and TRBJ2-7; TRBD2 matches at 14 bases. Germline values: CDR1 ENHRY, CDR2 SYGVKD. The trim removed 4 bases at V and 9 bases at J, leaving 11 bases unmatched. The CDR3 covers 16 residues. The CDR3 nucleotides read TGTGCCATCAGTGCCGCAGGGACTAGCGGGAGTGGATGGCAGTACTTC. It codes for CAISAAGTSGSGWQYF.

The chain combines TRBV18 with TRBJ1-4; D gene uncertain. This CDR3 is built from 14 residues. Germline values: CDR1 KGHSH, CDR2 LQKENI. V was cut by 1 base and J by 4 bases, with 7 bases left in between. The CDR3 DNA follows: TGTGCCAGCTCACCACAAGAGAATAATGAAAAACTGTTTTTT. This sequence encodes CASSPQENNEKLFF.

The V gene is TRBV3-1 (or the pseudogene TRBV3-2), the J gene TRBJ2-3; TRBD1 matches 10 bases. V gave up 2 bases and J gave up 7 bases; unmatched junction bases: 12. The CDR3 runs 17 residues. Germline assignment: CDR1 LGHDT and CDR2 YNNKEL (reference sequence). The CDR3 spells CASSQPPSGTGVNTQYF. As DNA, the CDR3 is TGTGCCAGCAGCCAACCCCCCTCCGGGACAGGGGTGAATACGCAGTATTTT.

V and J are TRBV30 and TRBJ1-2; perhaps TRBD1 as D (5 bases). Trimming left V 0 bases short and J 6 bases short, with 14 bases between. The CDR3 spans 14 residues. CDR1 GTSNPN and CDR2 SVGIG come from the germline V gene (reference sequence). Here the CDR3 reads CAWSVGQGFDGYTF. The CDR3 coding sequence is TGTGCCTGGAGTGTAGGGCAGGGTTTCGATGGCTACACCTTC.

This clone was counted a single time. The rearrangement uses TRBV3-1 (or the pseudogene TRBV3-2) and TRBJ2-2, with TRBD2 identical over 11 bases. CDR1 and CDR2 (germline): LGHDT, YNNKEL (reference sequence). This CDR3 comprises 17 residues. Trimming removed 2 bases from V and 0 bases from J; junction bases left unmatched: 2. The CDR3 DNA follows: TGTGCCAGCAGCCAATCTAGCGGGAGGACGAACACCGGGGAGCTGTTTTTT. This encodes CASSQSSGRTNTGELFF.

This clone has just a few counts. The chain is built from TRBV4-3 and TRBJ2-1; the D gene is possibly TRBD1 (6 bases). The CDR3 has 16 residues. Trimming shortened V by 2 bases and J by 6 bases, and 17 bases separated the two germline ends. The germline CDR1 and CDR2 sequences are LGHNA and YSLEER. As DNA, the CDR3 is TGCGCCAGCAGCCAAATGGCAGGGGCTTGGGGCAATGAGCAGTTCTTC. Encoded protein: CASSQMAGAWGNEQFF.

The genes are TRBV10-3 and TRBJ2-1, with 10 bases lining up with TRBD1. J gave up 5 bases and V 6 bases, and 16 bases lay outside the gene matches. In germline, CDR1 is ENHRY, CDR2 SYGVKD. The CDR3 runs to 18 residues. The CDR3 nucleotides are TGTGCCATCAGGCCCGGGACAGGGGTGGGGGAGAGGCACAATGAGCAGTTCTTC. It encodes CAIRPGTGVGERHNEQFF.

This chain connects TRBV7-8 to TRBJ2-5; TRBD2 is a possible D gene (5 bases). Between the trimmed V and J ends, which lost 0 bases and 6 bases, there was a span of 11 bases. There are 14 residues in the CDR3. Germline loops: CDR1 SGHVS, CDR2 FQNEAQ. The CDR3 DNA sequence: TGTGCCAGCAGCTTAGCCCCGGGGTTAAAGACCCAGTACTTC. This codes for CASSLAPGLKTQYF. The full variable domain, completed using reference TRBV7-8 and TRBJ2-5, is GAGVSQSPRYKVAKRGQDVALRCDPISGHVSLFWYQQALGQGPEFLTYFQNEAQLDKSGLPSDRFFAERPEGSVSTLKIQRTQQEDSAVYLCASSLAPGLKTQYFGPGTRLLVL.

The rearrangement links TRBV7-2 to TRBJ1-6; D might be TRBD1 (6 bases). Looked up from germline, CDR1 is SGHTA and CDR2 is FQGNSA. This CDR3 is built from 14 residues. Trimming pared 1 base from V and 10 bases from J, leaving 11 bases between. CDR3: CASSLGLGASPLHF. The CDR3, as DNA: TGTGCCAGCAGCTTAGGGTTGGGGGCGTCACCCCTCCACTTT.

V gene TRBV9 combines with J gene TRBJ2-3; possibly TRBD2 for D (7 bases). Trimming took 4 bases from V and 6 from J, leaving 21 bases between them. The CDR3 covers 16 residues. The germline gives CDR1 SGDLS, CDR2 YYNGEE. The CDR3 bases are TGTGCCAGCAGCCCTCGAGGGGCGGGGGCGCGGGATACGCAGTATTTT. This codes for CASSPRGAGARDTQYF.

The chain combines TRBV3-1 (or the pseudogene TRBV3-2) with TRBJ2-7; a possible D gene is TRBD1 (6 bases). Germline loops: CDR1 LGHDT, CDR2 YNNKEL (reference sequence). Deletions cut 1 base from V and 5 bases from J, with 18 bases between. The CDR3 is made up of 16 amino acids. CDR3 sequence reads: CASSQVGRGKVHEQYF. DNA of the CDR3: TGTGCCAGCAGCCAAGTCGGCAGGGGAAAGGTCCACGAGCAGTACTTC.